These 16 T cell receptor beta chains came from one sample sequenced in a study of cytomegalovirus exposure and HLA in healthy donors. The study ran its PCR with 60 Vbeta and 13 Jbeta primers. Assay used: immunoSEQ multiplex PCR; TCRdb lists only in-frame clones, some missing. This sample has 150,000 or so clones; around 70% occur once, and the top ten carry 4.7%. Sequenced sample: PBMCs. Source of these receptors: a man between 18 and 35 years old in good health and CMV-seropositive.

V is TRBV6-1 and J is TRBJ2-7, with D unclear. CDR1 is MNHNS and CDR2 is SASEGT in the germline V gene. Trimming pared 5 bases from V and 2 bases from J, leaving 10 bases between. The CDR3 totals 13 residues. The DNA for the CDR3 is TGTGCCAGCAGTCCTGGAGTAACCTACGAGCAGTACGTC. Its protein is CASSPGVTYEQYV.

The J gene is TRBJ1-1, the V gene TRBV6-5; maybe TRBD1 (6 bases). V was clipped by 6 bases and J by 0 bases, with 11 bases between them. The CDR3 has 14 amino acids. CDR1 is MNHEY and CDR2 is SVGAGI in the germline V gene. The CDR3 spells CASSPDRMNTEAFF. In DNA form, the CDR3 reads TGTGCCAGCAGCCCCGACAGGATGAACACTGAAGCTTTCTTT.

The genes are TRBV7-3 and TRBJ2-2; D might be TRBD2 (5 bases). This CDR3 region has 16 residues. Germline CDR1 reads SGHTA; CDR2 reads FQGTGA. V lost 4 bases to trimming and J lost 5 bases, with 17 bases between them. As DNA, the CDR3 is TGTGCCAGCAGCTCCTTCGGCCCCCGAGGGACCGGGGAGCTGTTTTTT. Amino acids: CASSSFGPRGTGELFF.

This clone was detected only a few times. The chain joins TRBV6-6 to TRBJ2-7, with D perhaps TRBD1 (5 bases). V was cut by 5 bases and J by 6 bases, with 11 bases left in between. The V gene's germline CDR1 is MNHNY and CDR2 SVGAGI (reference sequence). The CDR3 has 12 amino acids. The CDR3 DNA sequence: TGTGCCAGCAGTCCTCAGGGCGGCGAGCAGTACGTC. Amino acid sequence: CASSPQGGEQYV.

The chain joins TRBV6-1 to TRBJ2-3; 11 positions match TRBD2. The junction had 1 base not matched to a gene; V was cut back by 1 base and J by 4 bases. This CDR3 has 15 residues. The germline gives CDR1 MNHNS, CDR2 SASEGT. CDR3 protein: CASSEVAGGPDTQYF. The DNA of the CDR3 is TGTGCCAGCAGTGAAGTAGCGGGGGGGCCAGATACGCAGTATTTT.

This chain connects TRBV27 to TRBJ2-1; 7 bases align to TRBD2. Germline V gives CDR1 MNHEY, CDR2 SMNVEV (reference sequence). V trimming: 5 bases; J trimming: 8 bases; junction bases outside the gene matches: 12. This CDR3 contains 15 residues. The CDR3 spells CASSPLRGRRYEQFF. The CDR3 bases are TGTGCCAGCAGTCCCCTCCGCGGGAGAAGGTATGAGCAGTTCTTC.

This chain uses TRBV6-5 with TRBJ2-7; D is possibly TRBD1 (6 bases). Germline V gene data show CDR1 as MNHEY and CDR2 as SVGAGI. This CDR3 comprises 14 residues. V shed 5 bases and J shed 0 bases, with 11 bases lying between them. For the CDR3, the DNA is TGTGCCAGCAGTGAGGGGGTACACTCCTACGAGCAGTACGTC. Amino acid sequence: CASSEGVHSYEQYV.

The V call is TRBV6-1, the J call TRBJ2-7, with 7 bases matching TRBD1. After removal of 6 bases from V and 3 bases from J, the junction contained 11 bases not matched to a gene. The CDR3 has 15 residues. From germline, CDR1 is MNHNS and CDR2 SASEGT. The CDR3 region is CASRRARQGIYEQYV. The CDR3, as DNA: TGTGCCAGCAGGAGAGCCAGACAGGGTATCTACGAGCAGTACGTC.

This clone was counted a few times. The rearrangement joins TRBV9 to TRBJ1-1; a weak D match, TRBD1 (5 bases). Germline lookup yields CDR1 SGDLS and CDR2 YYNGEE. The CDR3 is 14 amino acids. Trimming removed 3 bases at V and 4 bases at J, with 13 bases between. In DNA form, the CDR3 reads TGTGCCAGCAGCGCCAGGGCTCTCCTCACTGAAGCTTTCTTT. This codes for CASSARALLTEAFF. The variable domain in full, with the rest retrieved from reference TRBV9 and TRBJ1-1, is DSGVTQTPKHLITATGQRVTLRCSPRSGDLSVYWYQQSLDQGLQFLIQYYNGEERAKGNILERFSAQQFPDLHSELNLSSLELGDSALYFCASSARALLTEAFFGQGTRLTVV.

The rearrangement uses TRBV7-8 and TRBJ1-1; a possible D gene is TRBD1 (6 bases). Trimming left V 5 bases short and J 0 bases short, with 22 bases between. The CDR3 extends over 18 amino acids. Germline assignment: CDR1 SGHVS and CDR2 FQNEAQ. CDR3 nucleotides: TGTGCCAGCAGCCCCTCCGTTGGAAGGGGGACTATGAACACTGAAGCTTTCTTT. Translation gives CASSPSVGRGTMNTEAFF.

The chain links TRBV30 to TRBJ1-2; D gene unclear. Looked up from germline, CDR1 is GTSNPN and CDR2 is SVGIG (reference sequence). V lost 0 bases and J 3 bases, leaving 8 bases between the germline ends. The CDR3 extends over 13 amino acids. The DNA of the CDR3 is TGTGCCTGGAGTGTATCCGGGGACTATGGCTACACCTTC. This sequence encodes CAWSVSGDYGYTF.

V usage is TRBV2 and J usage is TRBJ1-5, with D perhaps matching TRBD1 (5 bases). Between the trimmed V and J ends, which lost 6 bases and 0 bases, there was a span of 6 bases. Germline V gene lookup returns CDR1 SNHLY and CDR2 FYNNEI. This CDR3 has 13 residues. CDR3 nucleotide sequence: TGTGCCAGCAGAGGGGATAGCAATCAGCCCCAGCATTTT. It encodes CASRGDSNQPQHF. The full variable domain, with the rest looked up from reference TRBV2 and TRBJ1-5, is EPEVTQTPSHQVTQMGQEVILRCVPISNHLYFYWYRQILGQKVEFLVSFYNNEISEKSEIFDDQFSVERPDGSNFTLKIRSTKLEDSAMYFCASRGDSNQPQHFGDGTRLSIL.

The V and J genes are TRBV28 and TRBJ2-1; perhaps TRBD1 as D (5 bases). Looked up from germline, CDR1 is MDHEN and CDR2 is SYDVKM. This CDR3 is built from 14 residues. V was pared by 5 bases and J by 3 bases, with 11 bases between. CDR3 sequence reads: CASSILGDYNEQFF. CDR3 nucleotides: TGTGCCAGCAGTATCCTAGGGGACTACAATGAGCAGTTCTTC. Full variable domain (remainder filled in from reference TRBV28 and TRBJ2-1): DVKVTQSSRYLVKRTGEKVFLECVQDMDHENMFWYRQDPGLGLRLIYFSYDVKMKEKGDIPEGYSVSREKKERFSLILESASTNQTSMYLCASSILGDYNEQFFGPGTRLTVL.

The chain uses TRBV15 and TRBJ2-2; 9 bases map to TRBD1. V lost 5 bases and J lost 3; bases outside the gene matches: 4. Germline CDR1 reads LNHNV; CDR2 reads YYDKDF (reference sequence). The CDR3 contains 15 residues. This CDR3 reads CATSPRTGDTGELFF. The CDR3 DNA is TGTGCCACCAGCCCCCGGACAGGGGACACCGGGGAGCTGTTTTTT.

The V gene is TRBV30, the J gene TRBJ2-1; TRBD2 matches 8 bases. V shed 1 base and J 2 bases; nucleotides not matched to a gene: 7. This CDR3 spans 16 amino acids. CDR1 and CDR2 (germline): GTSNPN, SVGIG (reference sequence). In nucleotides, the CDR3 is TGTGCCTGGAGTGGGGGCGGGGGGAATGCCTACAATGAGCAGTTCTTC. Translating it yields CAWSGGGGNAYNEQFF.

The chain employs TRBV19 and TRBJ1-1; no reliable D call. The germline CDR1 and CDR2 sequences are LNHDA and SQIVND (reference sequence). The V and J ends lost 3 bases and 1 base respectively, with 6 bases between them. The CDR3 has 13 amino acids. CDR3 region: CASSISGNTEAFF. In DNA, the CDR3 is TGTGCCAGTAGTATTTCAGGGAACACTGAAGCTTTCTTT.